These 16 T cell receptor beta chains were sequenced from one sample in a study of blood T cells in healthy people across ages. Combining a sample-barcoded 5' primer with a J-beta primer mix, a second PCR ran for roughly 7 to 12 cycles. TCRdb recomputed calls from the 5' RACE reads with MiXCR, one row per CDR3 protein. The data show over a million distinct CDR3 sequences, with about 42% seen just once and about 4% held by the top ten. Source material: blood. These receptors all stem from a woman between 18 and 29 years old in good health.

The chain combines TRBV7-2 with TRBJ2-1, with D unresolved. The CDR3 is 19 amino acids. Trimming cost V 4 bases and J 2 bases, with 24 bases left between them. Germline CDR1 reads SGHTA; CDR2 reads FQGNSA. The CDR3 sequence is CASSWATSGAPKTYNEQFF. The CDR3 DNA reads TGTGCCAGCAGCTGGGCCACATCCGGCGCACCAAAAACCTACAATGAGCAGTTCTTC.

This clonotype was observed a handful of times. The genes are TRBV11-3 and TRBJ1-5; D gene uncertain. The CDR3 length is 12 residues. CDR1 and CDR2 from the germline V gene are SGHNT and YENEEA. V was trimmed by 6 bases and J by 7 bases, leaving 10 bases between them. Here the CDR3 reads CASRGFRQPQHF. The CDR3 DNA reads as TGTGCCAGCAGAGGGTTCAGGCAGCCCCAGCATTTT.

This clonotype has at least ten counts. V is TRBV7-9 and J is TRBJ2-1; D may be TRBD2 (5 bases). V lost 0 bases and J lost 5, with 5 bases in between. In germline, CDR1 is SEHNR, CDR2 FQNEAQ (reference sequence). CDR3 length: 13 residues. This CDR3 is CASSLAGDNEQFF. The DNA of the CDR3 is TGTGCCAGCAGCTTAGCCGGGGACAATGAGCAGTTCTTC.

The chain has TRBV9 and TRBJ1-3; D possibly corresponds to TRBD1 (5 bases). The CDR3 contains 16 residues. V lost 0 bases and J 1 base, leaving 11 bases between the germline ends. Germline CDR1 SGDLS, CDR2 YYNGEE. The CDR3 nucleotides read TGTGCCAGCAGCGTAGCACCTTGGACATCTGGAAACACCATATATTTT. It is translated as CASSVAPWTSGNTIYF.

The sample holds one count of this clonotype. A much larger clone differs by one base, so this may be a read error. This chain links TRBV4-1 with TRBJ2-1, with 11 bases identical to TRBD2. Germline CDR1 reads MGHRA; CDR2 reads YSYEKL. Losses at the gene ends were 1 base for V and 12 bases for J; bases not matched to a gene: 8. This CDR3 spans 15 amino acids. The CDR3 nucleotides read TGCGCCAGCAGCCAAGTTAGCGGGGGGGCCACTGGGCAGTTCTTC. It specifies CASSQVSGGATGQFF.

This chain connects TRBV20-1 to TRBJ2-5; 11 nucleotides agree with TRBD2. Trimming took 4 bases from V and 11 from J; bases not matched to a gene: 9. The CDR3 is made up of 13 amino acids. Germline V CDR1 and CDR2: DFQATT, SNEGSKA (reference sequence). CDR3 sequence reads: CSAKGLADNEQYF. CDR3 nucleotide sequence: TGCAGTGCTAAGGGACTAGCGGACAATGAGCAGTACTTC.

The chain combines TRBV25-1 with TRBJ1-5, with a tentative D call TRBD1 (5 bases). V lost 8 bases and J 2 bases, leaving 10 bases between the germline ends. This CDR3 spans 13 amino acids. Germline V gene data show CDR1 as MGHDK and CDR2 as SYGVNS. The CDR3 region has the DNA TGTGCCAGCGGGGACCACCGCAATCAGCCCCAGCATTTT. Its translation: CASGDHRNQPQHF.

A few counts support this clonotype. The rearrangement uses TRBV20-1 and TRBJ2-7; D might be TRBD1 (6 bases). Trimming removed 4 bases at V and 4 bases at J, with 17 bases between. The CDR3 extends over 14 amino acids. Germline CDR1 reads DFQATT; CDR2 reads SNEGSKA (reference sequence). CDR3 nucleotide sequence: TGCAGTGCTACCCCCGGGACAAAGCTTTACGAGCAGTACTTC. This translates into CSATPGTKLYEQYF.

As concerns this clonotype: An end of the junction differs from the germline gene, which may be a read error. The genes are TRBV10-3 and TRBJ2-4; the D is unclear. CDR3 length: 17 amino acids. CDR1 and CDR2 (germline): ENHRY, SYGVKD. The CDR3 DNA follows: TGCGCCATCAGTGAGTCGTACGTCGGCGGAGTCAAAAACATTCAGTACTTC. Translating it yields CAISESYVGGVKNIQYF.

V gene TRBV20-1 combines with J gene TRBJ2-5; D is unclear. CDR1 and CDR2 (germline): DFQATT, SNEGSKA (reference sequence). Trimming removed 5 bases at V and 11 bases at J, with 15 bases between. The CDR3 sequence is 11 residues long. In nucleotides, the CDR3 is TGCAGTGCTTACCCGGGCAATGAGCAGTACTTC. Translated: CSAYPGNEQYF.

In this sample, this clonotype turned up a few times. The rearrangement links TRBV7-2 to TRBJ2-4; 13 positions agree with TRBD2. From germline, CDR1 is SGHTA and CDR2 FQGNSA. V shed 3 bases, J shed 1 base, and the junction held 9 bases outside the gene matches. This CDR3 spans 19 amino acids. The CDR3 protein is CASSFTWTSGSAAKNIQYF. The DNA for the CDR3 is TGTGCCAGCAGCTTTACTTGGACTAGCGGGAGTGCGGCCAAAAACATTCAGTACTTC.

This sequence joins TRBV5-8 and TRBJ2-4, with a weak D call TRBD2 (5 bases). The J call is in doubt because the DNA end fits TRBJ2-7 better. The CDR3 runs to 16 residues. Germline CDR1 SGHTS, CDR2 YDEGEE. The DNA of the CDR3 is TGTGCCAGCAGCTCTGGCCGGAGGCGAGGCCATTACGAGCAGTACTTC. Protein product: CASSSGRRRGHYEQYF.

This clonotype occurred many times. The V and J genes are TRBV9 and TRBJ2-1; 7 bases align to TRBD2. The CDR3 covers 16 residues. V shed 4 bases, J shed 8 bases, and the junction held 15 bases outside the gene matches. Germline V gives CDR1 SGDLS, CDR2 YYNGEE. The CDR3 region is CASSSEEGGPMDEQFF. CDR3 sequence (DNA): TGTGCCAGCAGCTCAGAGGAGGGAGGGCCGATGGATGAGCAGTTCTTC. The full variable domain, its missing parts supplied by reference TRBV9 and TRBJ2-1, is DSGVTQTPKHLITATGQRVTLRCSPRSGDLSVYWYQQSLDQGLQFLIQYYNGEERAKGNILERFSAQQFPDLHSELNLSSLELGDSALYFCASSSEEGGPMDEQFFGPGTRLTVL.

This clonotype was counted only a few times. The chain couples TRBV5-1 to TRBJ2-4; 9 bases are a match to TRBD1. Judging by the DNA end, TRBJ2-7 fits better; the J call may be wrong. Germline V CDR1 and CDR2: SGHRS, YFSETQ. The CDR3 totals 16 residues. CDR3 amino acids: CASRSLSGQGSYEQYF. The CDR3 DNA reads as TGCGCCAGCAGATCTTTATCGGGACAGGGAAGCTACGAGCAGTACTTC.

This clonotype was seen only a few times. This rearrangement joins TRBV11-2 to TRBJ2-3; maybe TRBD2 (6 bases). CDR3 length equals 15 residues. Looked up from germline, CDR1 is SGHAT and CDR2 is FQNNGV. V dropped 5 bases and J dropped 0 bases, with 12 bases sitting between them. CDR3 coding DNA: TGTGCCAGCAGCGTCTCTAGCGTTAGCACAGATACGCAGTATTTT. Protein sequence: CASSVSSVSTDTQYF.

This clonotype was observed a few times. The V gene is TRBV20-1, the J gene TRBJ2-7; D perhaps matches TRBD2 (5 bases). The CDR3 length is 13 residues. CDR1 and CDR2 from the germline V gene are DFQATT and SNEGSKA (reference sequence). V was trimmed by 4 bases and J by 0 bases, leaving 10 bases between them. As DNA, the CDR3 is TGCAGTGCTACACCGGGGAGCTCCTACGAGCAGTACTTC. Its protein is CSATPGSSYEQYF.